Given below is one T cell receptor beta chain in context. Its binding antigen is unknown. No clone much larger than this one lies a single base away; base qualities are absent. TCR-beta CDR3 regions were amplified from genomic DNA by a two-step multiplex PCR, with the second step adding Illumina-compatible adaptors. TCR-beta immunosequencing was carried out on an Illumina platform through the commercial immunoSEQ service. In the paper's pipeline: Repertoires were summarised by productive clonality and by Top 10 Clones, defined as the percentage of T-cell templates derived from the ten most frequent sequences. Productive clonality had a range of 0 to 1, where 1 means a monoclonal population. Using log10 scatter plots, tumour-associated clones were identified as sequences that made up at least 0.1% of tumour T-cell templates yet were absent from the matched non-adjacent lung. Two-group comparisons used Student's t-tests, stages used ANOVA, and relationships used linear regression, analysed in GraphPad Prism7 and R. TCRdb holds this immuneACCESS table with in-frame rearrangements only. Some clones are missing; in checked studies, unresolved V genes explain under half, and the rest has no known cause. For V, J and clone size, that table is used; D and trimming come from the DNA. This sample gives 15,000 or so clones in total; around 68% of them show up just once. In total, the top ten clones hold 7.5% of the sample.

The germline V gene encodes CDR1 SGHRS and CDR2 YFSETQ. V was cut back by 5 bases and J by 2 bases, leaving a gap of 13 bases between them. From the cysteine up to the phenylalanine, the CDR3 has a length of 14 residues. Solely the CDR3 DNA is kept, with 42 bases framed from the first base. Frozen aliquots of unsorted single-cell suspensions were used for genomic DNA extraction with the QIAamp DNA kit. The tumour samples consisted of non-small cell lung cancer tissue that had been surgically resected. Tissues arrived within 2 hours of resection and were immediately processed into single-cell suspensions. Tissue was mechanically dissociated and enzymatically digested with DNase I, collagenase I and hyaluronidase for roughly 30 minutes at 37 °C, then filtered and RBC-lysed. The data derive from a study of immune cell composition in non-small cell lung cancer (dated by TCRdb to 2016 to 2017). Some background on the complete study: Histologic subtype, mostly lung adenocarcinoma or squamous cell carcinoma, was determined with H&E together with p63, CK5, Napsin A and TTF-1 immunohistochemistry. The subtype comparisons left out several tumour specimens with TCR-beta data because those specimens were rare histological subtypes. TCR-beta sequencing from Adaptive Biotechnologies was done on around 34 paired sets of NSCLC tumour and non-adjacent lung specimens and on 20 to 30 tumour-only specimens. For supplementary cohort #1, made up of roughly 10 lung adenocarcinoma cases, paired tumour/lung TCR-beta sequencing was done and TIL populations were generated so that tumour reactivity could be assessed. General study outcomes and caveats: Smoking pack-years did not significantly correlate with tumour TCR-beta clonality. Nearly half of NSCLC cases had tumour-associated clones >0.5%, found in about a third of adenocarcinomas compared with more than 65% of squamous carcinomas. The reactivity cohort included only ten to eleven cases, and whether tumour-reactive clones share sequences with the dominant in vivo tumour-associated clones was not shown. Top 10 clone scores and productive clonality were significantly higher in lung squamous cell carcinoma than in lung adenocarcinoma tumours. Across around eleven adenocarcinoma cases, the maximal tumour-associated clone frequency showed a strong correlation with TIL tumour reactivity, but overall clonality showed no such correlation.

Sequencing used lung tumor tissue. The sequence derives from a human donor with non-small cell lung cancer. The chain was built from TRBV5-1 and TRBJ1-1, with the D segment identity uncertain. The nucleotide sequence reads TGCGCCAGCAGTCCCTCAACACTAAACACTGAAGCTTTCTTT. Its product reads: CASSPSTLNTEAFF.